A selection of T cell receptor beta chains follows, all from one sample in a study of T cells in Graves' hyperthyroidism and ophthalmopathy. TCRdb analysed the multiplex PCR reads with MiXCR anew, one entry per CDR3 protein. The table records about 610,000 distinct CDR3 sequences, roughly 14% of them present only once. The sequenced material came from blood. The receptor source for this set is a woman aged 40 to 55 with Graves' ophthalmopathy. Each CDR3 is given with its conserved first and last residue. A D gene is named only where the DNA matches it firmly. Expanded clones get a size class; other rows say once, few or many, or leave the size out.

-,TRBV18,TRBJ2-5,-,14,CASSPAPSAETQYF
TRBD1,TRBV12-3/TRBV12-4,TRBJ1-1,many,15,CASSLTGGGGTEAFF
-,TRBV10-3,TRBJ2-5,-,13,CAIVGSLQETQYF
TRBD1,TRBV7-8,TRBJ2-7,many,15,CASSLGLDRAYEQYF
-,TRBV2,TRBJ2-3,few,14,CASRVGIGADTQYF
TRBD2,TRBV7-2,TRBJ2-7,-,17,CASTSGLAQRKAYEQYF
-,TRBV6-1,TRBJ1-4,-,17,CASSVTPEPAYNEKLFF
-,TRBV6-2/TRBV6-3,TRBJ2-1,many,12,CASSYVGTTQFF
TRBD1,TRBV28,TRBJ2-7,many,14,CASTHGGQVYEQYF
TRBD2,TRBV28,TRBJ2-5,many,15,CASSLDLAGGETQYF
-,TRBV20-1,TRBJ1-1,few,14,CSARVSGFGTEAFF
TRBD1,TRBV20-1,TRBJ2-7,few,17,CSVGGGRSGGTGDEQYF
-,TRBV6-5,TRBJ1-2,many,12,CASKRQGAGYTF
-,TRBV10-2,TRBJ2-2,few,14,CASNERGGGGELFF
-,TRBV6-1,TRBJ1-1,many,14,CASSPVSGNTEAFF
TRBD1,TRBV11-1,TRBJ1-2,many,15,CASSSPRTGSYGYTF
-,TRBV28,TRBJ1-1,-,13,CASSLVVSTEAFF
-,TRBV15,TRBJ2-7,once,12,CATSRPGYEQYF
-,TRBV3-1,TRBJ2-5,-,15,CASSQGAEKQETQYF
TRBD1,TRBV20-1,TRBJ2-7,few,12,CSAGQGFYEQYF
TRBD1,TRBV27,TRBJ1-2,many,14,CASSRGQLNYGYTF